These 30 T cell receptor beta chains came from one sample sequenced in a study of cytomegalovirus exposure and HLA in healthy donors (TCRdb year 2017). The protocol used for the library was the immunoSEQ multiplex PCR assay. A mixture of 60 forward primers for TCR Vbeta segments and 13 reverse primers for TCR Jbeta segments was used in the multiplex PCR. TCRdb limited this immuneACCESS table to in-frame rearrangements with V and J called. A share of clones is missing; checked studies link under half to unresolved V genes, and the rest is unexplained. The sample contains under 250,000 clones, 85% of them found a single time. 2% to 2.5% of the sample is taken by the ten largest. The sequenced sample consisted of PBMCs. The receptors shown here come from a woman between 45 and 60 years old in good health and CMV-seronegative.

The chain couples TRBV18 to TRBJ2-1; 14 bases line up with TRBD2. Germline assignment: CDR1 KGHSH and CDR2 LQKENI. J was trimmed by 12 bases and V by 3 bases; bases with no gene match: 10. The length of the CDR3 is 16 residues. CDR3: CASSPGTSGRGLGQFF. The CDR3 nucleotides read TGTGCCAGCTCACCGGGGACTAGCGGGAGAGGGCTCGGGCAGTTCTTC. Looking up the rest from reference TRBV18 and TRBJ2-1 gives the full variable domain: NAGVMQNPRHLVRRRGQEARLRCSPMKGHSHVYWYRQLPEEGLKFMVYLQKENIIDESGMPKERFSAEFPKEGPSILRIQQVVRGDSAAYFCASSPGTSGRGLGQFFGPGTRLTVL.

This rearrangement joins TRBV18 to TRBJ1-1; a weak D match, TRBD1 (6 bases). Germline V gives CDR1 KGHSH, CDR2 LQKENI. The CDR3 sequence is 14 residues long. V lost 4 bases to trimming and J lost 1 base, with 10 bases between them. CDR3 in DNA: TGTGCCAGCTCACGCGGACAGCCGAACACTGAAGCTTTCTTT. Translation gives CASSRGQPNTEAFF.

This clone has just one count. The gene calls are TRBV30 and TRBJ2-4; D is unclear. V lost 2 bases to trimming and J lost 1 base, with 15 bases between them. Germline assignment: CDR1 GTSNPN and CDR2 SVGIG (reference sequence). There are 16 residues in the CDR3. The CDR3 nucleotides read TGTGCCTGGAGTACGGCGGCCCGGTGGGCCAAAAACATTCAGTACTTC. Its translation is CAWSTAARWAKNIQYF.

The chain has TRBV6-5 and TRBJ1-6, with D maybe TRBD1 (6 bases). V lost 5 bases, J lost 15 bases, and 14 bases lay in between. The V gene's germline CDR1 is MNHEY and CDR2 SVGAGI. CDR3 length equals 12 residues. The CDR3 spells CASSTGSVRLHF. The CDR3 nucleotides are TGTGCCAGCAGTACAGGGTCTGTCCGCCTCCACTTT.

V and J are TRBV6-1 and TRBJ2-7; 7 bases match TRBD1. V trimming: 4 bases; J trimming: 2 bases; junction bases outside the gene matches: 5. Per germline, CDR1 MNHNS and CDR2 SASEGT. The CDR3 has 14 amino acids. The CDR3 nucleotides read TGTGCCAGCAGTGCGGGACAGCGAGCCTACGAGCAGTACTTC. It yields the protein CASSAGQRAYEQYF.

The chain uses TRBV27 and TRBJ1-2, with D maybe TRBD1 (6 bases). V dropped 5 bases and J dropped 3 bases, with 10 bases sitting between them. This CDR3 region has 13 residues. Germline CDR1 and CDR2: MNHEY and SMNVEV (reference sequence). The CDR3 region has the DNA TGTGCCAGCAGTAGGGGGTTTGACTATGGCTACACCTTC. This translates into CASSRGFDYGYTF.

The chain is built from TRBV27 and TRBJ2-5, with 7 bases identical to TRBD1. The ends lost 7 bases at V and 5 bases at J; junction bases unmatched: 7. This CDR3 has 13 amino acids. Germline CDR1 MNHEY, CDR2 SMNVEV (reference sequence). The CDR3, as DNA: TGTGCCAGCAAACAGGGGAATGAGGAGACCCAGTACTTC. Translating gives CASKQGNEETQYF.

In nucleotides, the CDR3 is TGTGCCAGCAGCTTACAGGGCGGGAGGCCCGGCGAGCAGTACTTC. It translates to CASSLQGGRPGEQYF. J is TRBJ2-7 and V is TRBV7-3; TRBD2 matches 8 bases. The V gene end was trimmed by 2 bases and the J gene end by 6 bases; junction bases not matched to a gene: 9. Per germline, CDR1 SGHTA and CDR2 FQGTGA. The CDR3 runs 15 residues.

A single count supports this clone. Other DNA sequences in the sample encode the same CDR3. The chain joins TRBV7-2 to TRBJ2-1; D is possibly TRBD2 (6 bases). The CDR3 spans 15 residues. Trimming took 4 bases from V and 1 from J, leaving 11 bases between them. Germline CDR1 reads SGHTA; CDR2 reads FQGNSA. CDR3 region: CASSSTGTSYNEQFF. For the CDR3, the DNA is TGTGCCAGCAGCTCAACCGGGACTTCCTACAATGAGCAGTTCTTC.

This chain joins TRBV6-5 and TRBJ2-5; 7 nucleotides line up with TRBD2. The CDR3 totals 14 residues. Losses at the gene ends were 2 bases for V and 4 bases for J; bases not matched to a gene: 4. Germline lookup yields CDR1 MNHEY and CDR2 SVGAGI. Here the CDR3 reads CASSYASGGETQYF. The CDR3 DNA is TGTGCCAGCAGTTACGCTAGCGGAGGAGAGACCCAGTACTTC.

This rearrangement joins TRBV2 to TRBJ1-1; no definite D call. With 4 bases removed from V and 0 bases from J, the gap between germline ends came to 6 bases. The germline gives CDR1 SNHLY, CDR2 FYNNEI. This CDR3 has 13 residues. The CDR3 reads CASSVKMNTEAFF. CDR3 nucleotide sequence: TGTGCCAGCAGTGTAAAAATGAACACTGAAGCTTTCTTT.

This sequence joins TRBV5-1 and TRBJ1-2, with a tentative D call TRBD1 (5 bases). Trimming left V 5 bases short and J 0 bases short, with 11 bases between. Germline V gene data show CDR1 as SGHRS and CDR2 as YFSETQ. The CDR3 is 14 amino acids. CDR3 nucleotides: TGCGCCAGCAGGGTGACAGCCTCTAACTATGGCTACACCTTC. Amino acids: CASRVTASNYGYTF.

V gene TRBV5-6 combines with J gene TRBJ2-7, with D possibly matching TRBD1 (6 bases). Trimming removed 3 bases from V and 0 bases from J, with 16 bases in between. The germline CDR1 and CDR2 sequences are SGHDT and YYEEEE. This CDR3 is built from 16 residues. In DNA form, the CDR3 reads TGTGCCAGCAGCTCGACAACAGGGTCATTCTCCTACGAGCAGTACTTC. It encodes CASSSTTGSFSYEQYF.

This chain connects TRBV27 to TRBJ1-2, with TRBD1 matching 9 bases. V lost 3 bases and J lost 6; bases outside the gene matches: 8. CDR1 and CDR2 (germline): MNHEY, SMNVEV (reference sequence). This CDR3 has 15 residues. The CDR3 region is CASSLGGQGGNGYTF. The CDR3, as DNA: TGTGCCAGCAGTTTGGGGGGACAGGGTGGCAATGGCTACACCTTC.

This clone was counted once. This rearrangement joins TRBV5-1 to TRBJ2-2, with no clear D. The V end lost 2 bases, the J end lost 1 base, and 6 bases lay between the germline ends. Germline V gene lookup returns CDR1 SGHRS and CDR2 YFSETQ. The CDR3 spans 14 residues. CDR3 sequence reads: CASSLTQNTGELFF. The CDR3 coding sequence is TGCGCCAGCAGCTTAACACAGAACACCGGGGAGCTGTTTTTT.

The rearrangement links TRBV18 to TRBJ1-3, with 11 bases fitting TRBD1. The CDR3 spans 19 residues. V trimming: 2 bases; J trimming: 1 base; junction bases outside the gene matches: 10. Germline V gene data show CDR1 as KGHSH and CDR2 as LQKENI. CDR3: CASSPVGQGGAQSGNTIYF. The CDR3 nucleotides are TGTGCCAGCTCACCAGTGGGACAGGGGGGCGCTCAATCTGGAAACACCATATATTTT.

V usage is TRBV6-5 and J usage is TRBJ2-3; D call uncertain. V shed 5 bases and J shed 6 bases, with 9 bases lying between them. The CDR3 runs to 12 residues. Germline CDR1 is MNHEY and CDR2 is SVGAGI. In nucleotides, the CDR3 is TGTGCCAGCAGTGCCCAGTCCGATACGCAGTATTTT. As protein: CASSAQSDTQYF.

The J gene is TRBJ2-1, the V gene TRBV12-5; 7 positions agree with TRBD1. After removal of 7 bases from V and 2 bases from J, the junction contained 5 bases not matched to a gene. The CDR3 has 14 residues. Per germline, CDR1 LGHNT and CDR2 FRNRAP. CDR3 in amino acids: CASALGTAYNEQFF. The CDR3 region has the DNA TGTGCTAGTGCCCTCGGGACAGCCTACAATGAGCAGTTCTTC.

V and J are TRBV28 and TRBJ1-3, with D uncertain. The CDR3 is 13 residues long. Germline CDR1 reads MDHEN; CDR2 reads SYDVKM. Trimming pared 11 bases from V and 0 bases from J, leaving 11 bases between. The CDR3 bases are TGTGCCGGTTCGGGGTTCTCTGGAAACACCATATATTTT. This sequence encodes CAGSGFSGNTIYF.

V usage is TRBV27 and J usage is TRBJ2-7; a possible D gene is TRBD1 (6 bases). This CDR3 comprises 12 residues. V gave up 2 bases and J gave up 4 bases, with 6 bases separating them. The germline CDR1 and CDR2 sequences are MNHEY and SMNVEV (reference sequence). CDR3 sequence (DNA): TGTGCCAGCAGTTTAACAGGGTACGAGCAGTACTTC. Amino acid sequence: CASSLTGYEQYF.

This sequence joins TRBV7-3 and TRBJ2-7; 7 positions match TRBD2. Germline-derived CDR1 and CDR2 are SGHTA and FQGTGA. Unmatched junction bases numbered 7, after V lost 5 bases and J lost 3 bases. The CDR3 runs to 14 residues. CDR3 in amino acids: CASSPTSNSYEQYF. The DNA for the CDR3 is TGTGCCAGCAGCCCGACTAGCAACAGCTACGAGCAGTACTTC.

The chain is built from TRBV30 and TRBJ2-1, with TRBD1 identical over 8 bases. Losses at the gene ends were 0 bases for V and 7 bases for J; bases not matched to a gene: 5. Germline CDR1 reads GTSNPN; CDR2 reads SVGIG (reference sequence). The CDR3 covers 14 residues. The CDR3, as DNA: TGTGCCTGGAGTGTAGGGACAGGAGTTAATGAGCAGTTCTTC. Translation: CAWSVGTGVNEQFF.

V is TRBV28 and J is TRBJ1-4; D gene uncertain. V was pared by 5 bases and J by 5 bases, with 9 bases between. Per germline, CDR1 MDHEN and CDR2 SYDVKM. This CDR3 spans 13 amino acids. The CDR3 is CASSRQLNEKLFF. In DNA form, the CDR3 reads TGTGCCAGCAGTCGGCAACTAAATGAAAAACTGTTTTTT.

The chain links TRBV28 to TRBJ2-3, with TRBD2 identical over 8 bases. The CDR3 is 16 amino acids. Per the germline V gene, CDR1 is MDHEN and CDR2 is SYDVKM. Trimming took 5 bases from V and 6 from J; bases not matched to a gene: 13. The CDR3 loop is CASSPHSGNRLDTQYF. The CDR3 DNA reads TGTGCCAGCAGTCCTCATAGCGGGAACCGGCTTGATACGCAGTATTTT.

The rearrangement uses TRBV9 and TRBJ2-2, with a possible D match to TRBD2 (6 bases). The germline V gene encodes CDR1 SGDLS and CDR2 YYNGEE. Trimming stripped 0 bases from V and 6 bases from J, with 15 bases between. CDR3 length equals 16 residues. The CDR3 loop is CASSVVGAPGAGELFF. Written as DNA, the CDR3 is TGTGCCAGCAGCGTAGTAGGGGCGCCGGGGGCCGGGGAGCTGTTTTTT.

In its sample, this clone was seen once. The rearrangement uses TRBV14 and TRBJ2-7, with 7 bases fitting TRBD2. Germline V gives CDR1 SGHDN, CDR2 FVKESK. The V segment lost 5 bases and the J segment 5 bases; nucleotides outside the gene matches: 9. This CDR3 is built from 14 residues. The CDR3 protein is CASSFTGGYHEQYF. DNA of the CDR3: TGTGCCAGCAGCTTTACCGGGGGGTACCACGAGCAGTACTTC.

This sequence joins TRBV29-1 and TRBJ2-2; D not resolved. The CDR3 is 12 amino acids. Trimming removed 7 bases from V and 1 base from J, with 7 bases in between. Germline V lookup: CDR1 SQVTM, CDR2 ANQGSEA. CDR3 loop: CSAGWNTGELFF. CDR3 nucleotides: TGCAGCGCCGGTTGGAACACCGGGGAGCTGTTTTTT.

The rearrangement joins TRBV4-1 to TRBJ2-1; tentative D call: TRBD1 (6 bases). With 1 base removed from V and 2 bases from J, the gap between germline ends came to 9 bases. CDR1 and CDR2 from the germline V gene are MGHRA and YSYEKL. This CDR3 is built from 15 residues. The CDR3: CASSQAGVPYNEQFF. CDR3 sequence (DNA): TGCGCCAGCAGCCAAGCAGGGGTCCCCTACAATGAGCAGTTCTTC.

V gene TRBV6-1 combines with J gene TRBJ2-2; 9 bases map to TRBD1. Unmatched junction bases numbered 5, after V lost 6 bases and J lost 6 bases. This CDR3 has 14 amino acids. Germline CDR1 is MNHNS and CDR2 is SASEGT. CDR3 in amino acids: CASRDRGYSGELFF. The CDR3 DNA reads TGTGCCAGCAGGGACAGGGGATATTCCGGGGAGCTGTTTTTT.

The gene calls are TRBV28 and TRBJ2-7; 9 positions agree with TRBD1. Germline loops: CDR1 MDHEN, CDR2 SYDVKM. The CDR3 has 14 residues. J lost 6 bases, V lost 5 bases, and 8 bases had no gene match. As DNA, the CDR3 is TGTGCCAGCAGTCTCCATCGGACAGGGGCCGAGCAGTACTTC. The encoded protein is CASSLHRTGAEQYF.